This T cell receptor (beta chain) was captured by sequencing in a study of Graves' ophthalmopathy and Graves' hyperthyroidism. This clonotype was observed a handful of times. Disease in donors with ophthalmopathy had moderate-to-severe activity, CAS ≥3, NOSPECS ≥4 and under 3 months' duration. PBMCs had their origin in fresh peripheral blood (around 10 ml). Amplification of the TCR beta CDR3 regions used RNA transcripts (as template). HTBI primers were used in a first-round RT-PCR, which preceded a second-round multiplex PCR. From the multiplex PCR reads, TCRdb called clonotypes with MiXCR, one entry per CDR3 protein. Of 650,000 to 800,000 distinct CDR3 sequences listed, over 40% were seen once; the top ten hold under 3.5%. The clonotype originates from an adult man with Graves' ophthalmopathy. Input material: peripheral blood.

CDR3 in amino acids: CASSTGGGRDTGELFF. CDR3 bases: TGTGCCAGTAGTACTGGCGGAGGTCGGGACACCGGGGAGCTGTTTTTT. The J gene is TRBJ2-2, the V gene TRBV19; the D gene is possibly TRBD2 (5 bases). V dropped 4 bases and J dropped 3 bases, with 15 bases sitting between them. This CDR3 comprises 16 residues. Germline lookup yields CDR1 LNHDA and CDR2 SQIVND (reference sequence).